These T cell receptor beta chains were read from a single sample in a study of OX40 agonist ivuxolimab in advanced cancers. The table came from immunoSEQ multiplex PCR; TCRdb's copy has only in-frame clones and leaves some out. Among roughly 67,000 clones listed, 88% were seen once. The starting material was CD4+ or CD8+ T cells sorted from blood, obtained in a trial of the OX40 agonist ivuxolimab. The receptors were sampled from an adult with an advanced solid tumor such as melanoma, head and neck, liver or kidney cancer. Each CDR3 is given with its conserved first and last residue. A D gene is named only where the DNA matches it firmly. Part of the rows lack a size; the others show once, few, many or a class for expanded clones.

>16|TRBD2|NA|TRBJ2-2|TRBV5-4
CASSLVSGRGTGELFF
TGTGCCAGCAGCTTGGTAAGCGGGAGAGGCACCGGGGAGCTGTTTTTT
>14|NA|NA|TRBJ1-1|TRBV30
CAWSQTTGNTEAFF
TGTGCCTGGAGCCAAACGACAGGGAACACTGAAGCTTTCTTT
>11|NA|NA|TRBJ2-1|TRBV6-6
CASRFQGEQFF
TGTGCCAGCAGATTTCAGGGTGAGCAGTTCTTC
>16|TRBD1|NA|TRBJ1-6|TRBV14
CASSFSGQGAGSPLHF
TGTGCCAGCAGCTTTTCGGGACAGGGGGCAGGCTCACCCCTCCACTTT
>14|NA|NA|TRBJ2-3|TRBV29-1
CSVERSAAADTQYF
TGCAGCGTTGAGCGGTCAGCGGCAGCAGATACGCAGTATTTT
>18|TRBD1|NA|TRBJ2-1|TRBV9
CASSVASGGTGVYNEQFF
TGTGCCAGCAGCGTAGCCTCAGGGGGGACAGGGGTTTACAATGAGCAGTTCTTC
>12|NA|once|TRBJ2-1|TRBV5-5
CASSFNQGEQFF
TGTGCCAGCAGCTTCAACCAAGGGGAGCAGTTCTTC
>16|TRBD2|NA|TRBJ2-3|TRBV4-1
CASSQVLTSVGDTQYF
TGCGCCAGCAGCCAAGTACTCACTAGCGTGGGGGATACGCAGTATTTT
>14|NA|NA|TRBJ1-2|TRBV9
CASSVDSGGYGYTF
TGTGCCAGCAGCGTAGACAGTGGGGGTTATGGCTACACCTTC
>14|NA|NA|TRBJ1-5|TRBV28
CASSLEQDNQPQHF
TGTGCCAGCAGTTTGGAGCAGGACAATCAGCCCCAGCATTTT
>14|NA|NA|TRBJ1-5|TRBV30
CATTESGGNQPQHF
TGCGCTACGACGGAGTCAGGAGGCAATCAGCCCCAGCATTTT
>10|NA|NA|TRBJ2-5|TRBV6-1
CASRVETQYF
TGTGCCAGCAGGGTGGAGACCCAGTACTTC
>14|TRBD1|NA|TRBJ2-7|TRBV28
CASSFPRDRYEQYF
TGTGCCAGCAGTTTTCCTCGGGACAGATACGAGCAGTACTTC
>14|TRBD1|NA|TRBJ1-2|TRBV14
CASSQDRTGFGYTF
TGTGCCAGCAGCCAAGACCGGACAGGATTTGGCTACACCTTC
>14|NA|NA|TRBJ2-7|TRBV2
CASSEAGVSYEQYF
TGTGCCAGCAGTGAGGCAGGGGTATCCTACGAGCAGTACTTC
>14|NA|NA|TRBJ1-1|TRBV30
CAWSLSRGNTEAFF
TGTGCCTGGAGTTTGTCCAGGGGGAACACTGAAGCTTTCTTT
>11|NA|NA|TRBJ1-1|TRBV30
CAWSRGYEAFF
TGTGCCTGGAGTCGGGGGTATGAAGCTTTCTTT
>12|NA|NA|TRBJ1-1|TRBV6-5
CASGPLGGKAFF
TGTGCCAGCGGCCCCTTAGGGGGGAAAGCTTTCTTT
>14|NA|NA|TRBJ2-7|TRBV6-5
CASKRETPSYEQYF
TGTGCCAGCAAAAGGGAAACCCCCTCCTACGAGCAGTACTTC
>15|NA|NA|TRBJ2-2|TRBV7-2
CASSLVSGLAGELFF
TGTGCCAGCAGCTTAGTTTCGGGTCTCGCCGGGGAGCTGTTTTTT
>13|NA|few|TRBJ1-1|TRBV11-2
CASSLDPRGEAFF
TGTGCCAGCAGCTTAGACCCCCGGGGTGAAGCTTTCTTT
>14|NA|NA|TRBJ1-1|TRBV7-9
CASSRQGASTEAFF
TGTGCCAGCAGCCGCCAGGGAGCCAGCACTGAAGCTTTCTTT